Listed here is a single T cell receptor (beta chain). This entry is derived from a study of blood T cell repertoires in COVID-19. Across the study: COVID-19 samples from acute and convalescent phases originated in the United States, Italy and Spain. The analysed material was cDNA or gDNA that came from T cells, B-cell-depleted T cells, or PBMCs.

Germline V gene sequence: CDR1 KGHDR, CDR2 SFDVKD. The CDR3 is 15 residues long. Trimming cost V 2 bases and J 4 bases; bases outside gene matches: 5. In the source study's methods: Using reference gene primer amplification, nucleated cell counts were estimated. Here immunoSEQ multiplex PCR was the method, and the copy in TCRdb shows in-frame clones only, minus some. V and J calls and clone size come straight from that table; D and trimming were deduced from the DNA. This sample yields about 88,000 clones, of which around 87% are seen a single time; roughly 15% belongs to the top ten. The sample consisted of peripheral blood. This TCR was recovered from a male donor with acute or convalescent COVID-19. The J gene is TRBJ2-3, the V gene TRBV24-1, with 7 positions matching TRBD1. CDR3 loop: CATSDSGQLADTQYF. The DNA of the CDR3 is TGTGCCACCAGTGATTCGGGACAGCTGGCAGATACGCAGTATTTT.